This record covers a single TCR beta chain. With V trimmed by 5 bases and J by 6 bases, 9 bases remained unmatched. Germline V gene sequence: CDR1 MNHEY, CDR2 SMNVEV (reference sequence). The CDR3 length is 15 residues. This specimen belongs to a study of beta chain features in type 1 diabetes. TCRB transcripts that were expressed got sequenced, as all of the isolated RNA had been reverse transcribed. Here immunoSEQ multiplex PCR was the method, and the copy in TCRdb shows in-frame clones only, minus some. The data show approximately 170,000 clones, with less than 9.5% seen just once and 2.3% held by the top ten.

This chain uses TRBV27 with TRBJ1-5; 8 nucleotides align to TRBD1. The TCR sequence derives from a woman between 18 and 30 years old in good health. Sequenced sample: central memory CD4+ T cells from blood. CDR3 amino acids: CASSSLGQGLQPQHF. The CDR3 nucleotides read TGTGCCAGCAGTAGTCTAGGACAGGGACTTCAGCCCCAGCATTTT.